This T cell receptor (beta chain) was documented in a study of CD8 T cells in ankylosing spondylitis. The sample holds a few counts of this clonotype. Because the CDR3 is missing its conserved closing phenylalanine or tryptophan, this is likely a read error. It is unclear where the CDR3 begins or ends on the DNA, so no DNA is shown, and the CDR3 is as TCRdb lists it. Libraries for TCR beta were made by quantitative 5'-RACE with molecular barcodes. TCRdb redid the calling of the 5' RACE reads with MiXCR, one entry per CDR3 protein. This sample has just over 300,000 distinct CDR3 sequences, with 20% to 25% found just once. This TCR was sampled from a female donor with ankylosing spondylitis or in good health (not recorded which). Source material: blood, either unsorted or a sorted T cell fraction (not recorded which).

The CDR3 is CASSRSGRVFL. The chain carries TRBV7-9 and TRBJ2-1; the table's D gene call, TRBD2, was not cross checked with the DNA. The CDR3 sequence runs 11 residues, both termini included. Germline values: CDR1 SEHNR, CDR2 FQNEAQ (reference sequence).